This T cell receptor (beta chain) was sequenced in a study of Graves' ophthalmopathy and Graves' hyperthyroidism. Study results and caveats: Ophthalmopathy versus stable hyperthyroidism: 13-signature model gave less than 90% sensitivity, less than 82% specificity. Ophthalmopathy progression prediction by the model yielded a sensitivity of roughly 67% and a specificity of 72.22%.

The PBMCs had their origin in 10 ml of fresh peripheral blood. This clonotype was seen only a few times. Its antigen is unidentified. This CDR3 spans 14 amino acids. The V and J ends lost 7 bases and 4 bases respectively, with 16 bases between them. RNA transcripts were the source from which TCR beta CDR3 regions were amplified. First-round RT-PCR with HTBI primers preceded a second-round multiplex PCR. TCRdb used MiXCR to reprocess the multiplex PCR reads, holding one entry per CDR3 protein. The sample shows 500,000 to 700,000 distinct CDR3 sequences, roughly 20% of them seen only once. The origin of this receptor is a woman between 18 and 30 years old with stable Graves' hyperthyroidism. Some clones in this sample may be carry-over from other donors' samples. The chain has TRBV12-3 or TRBV12-4 and TRBJ1-2; possibly TRBD1 for D (5 bases). The sample taken for sequencing was peripheral blood. CDR3 amino acids: CASTSGTDRYGYTF. CDR3 DNA sequence: TGTGCCAGCACCAGCGGGACCGATCGCTATGGCTACACCTTC.